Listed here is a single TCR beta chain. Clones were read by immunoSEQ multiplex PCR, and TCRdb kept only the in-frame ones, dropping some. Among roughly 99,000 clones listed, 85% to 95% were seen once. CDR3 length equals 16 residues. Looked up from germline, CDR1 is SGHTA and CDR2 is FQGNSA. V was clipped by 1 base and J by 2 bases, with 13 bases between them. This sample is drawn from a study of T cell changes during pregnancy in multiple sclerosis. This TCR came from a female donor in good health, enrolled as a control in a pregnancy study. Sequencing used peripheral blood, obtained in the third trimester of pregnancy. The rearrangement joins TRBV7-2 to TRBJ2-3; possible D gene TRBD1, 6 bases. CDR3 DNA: TGTGCCAGCAGCTTAGTTGGGACAATTGACACAGATACGCAGTATTTT. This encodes CASSLVGTIDTDTQYF.